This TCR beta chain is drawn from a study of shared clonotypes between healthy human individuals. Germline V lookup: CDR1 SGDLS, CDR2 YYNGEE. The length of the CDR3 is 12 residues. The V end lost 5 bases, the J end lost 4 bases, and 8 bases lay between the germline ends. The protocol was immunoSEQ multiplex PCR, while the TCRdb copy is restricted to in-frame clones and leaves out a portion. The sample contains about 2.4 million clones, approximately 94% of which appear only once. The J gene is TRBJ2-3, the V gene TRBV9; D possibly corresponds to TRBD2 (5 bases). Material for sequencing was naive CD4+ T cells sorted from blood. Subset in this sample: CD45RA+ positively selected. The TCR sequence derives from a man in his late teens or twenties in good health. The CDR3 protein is CASSTGSDTQYF. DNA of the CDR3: TGTGCCAGCAGTACGGGGTCAGATACGCAGTATTTT.